This entry describes one T cell receptor (beta chain). The antigen is unknown. These data are taken from a study of T cell repertoires in cytomegalovirus infection. Study overall: It was the public TCR beta signatures that indicated both CMV infection and matching HLA type. Findings and caveats of the study: Dominating the ex vivo response were HLA-C-restricted CMV-specific TCR beta clonotypes.

V trimming: 1 base; J trimming: 5 bases; junction bases outside the gene matches: 6. Per the germline V gene, CDR1 is LGHNA and CDR2 is YNFKEQ. This CDR3 spans 15 amino acids. TCRdb independently ran MiXCR on the reads; one entry per CDR3 protein. The sample holds under 90,000 distinct CDR3 sequences, approximately 46% seen once. The source material was CD8+ T cells from cultured PBMCs, sampled from culture after CMV antigen stimulation. The V gene is TRBV4-2, the J gene TRBJ2-3, with TRBD2 matching over 7 bases. The origin of this receptor is a human donor in good health (CMV status not recorded). Some clones in this sample may be carry-over from other donors' samples. As DNA, the CDR3 is TGTGCCAGCAGCCAAGGCACTAGCGAACAAGATACGCAGTATTTT. Residues: CASSQGTSEQDTQYF.